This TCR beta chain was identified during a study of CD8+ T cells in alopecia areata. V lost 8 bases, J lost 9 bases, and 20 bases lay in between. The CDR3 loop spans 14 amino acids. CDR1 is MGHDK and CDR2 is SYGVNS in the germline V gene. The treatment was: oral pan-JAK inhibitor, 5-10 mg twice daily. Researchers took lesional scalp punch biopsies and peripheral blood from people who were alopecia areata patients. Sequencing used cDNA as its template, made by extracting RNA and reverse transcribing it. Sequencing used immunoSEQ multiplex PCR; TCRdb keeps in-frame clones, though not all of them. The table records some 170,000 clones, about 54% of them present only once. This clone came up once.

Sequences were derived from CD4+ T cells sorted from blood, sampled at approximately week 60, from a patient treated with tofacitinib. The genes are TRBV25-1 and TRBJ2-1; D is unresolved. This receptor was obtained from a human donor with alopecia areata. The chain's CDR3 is CASEESASITEQFF. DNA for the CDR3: TGTGCCAGCGAAGAGAGCGCTAGTATTACTGAGCAGTTCTTC.